The subject of this entry is one T cell receptor (beta chain). Its antigen is currently unknown. These data come from a study of STAT5B mutations in CD4+ large granular lymphocyte leukemia. On the study more broadly: The CDR3 'QG' motif was associated with a particular HLA allele among healthy donors.

Findings and caveats of the study: 8/27 top patient clones versus 2/35 control clones were TRBV06-family.

The CDR3 runs 15 residues. J was trimmed by 8 bases and V by 4 bases; bases with no gene match: 10. Germline-derived CDR1 and CDR2 are SGHDN and FVKESK. The protocol was immunoSEQ multiplex PCR, while the TCRdb copy is restricted to in-frame clones and leaves out a portion. The repertoire includes 30,000 to 35,000 clones, more than 55% of them detected once, and 2.5% to 3% sits in the top ten. The source is a human donor in good health. The chain employs TRBV14 and TRBJ2-1, with 8 bases identical to TRBD2. Sequencing was carried out using CD4+ T cells from blood buffy coats. The CDR3 is CASSLLPGLEDEQFF. The CDR3 bases are TGTGCCAGCAGCCTATTACCGGGACTAGAGGATGAGCAGTTCTTC.